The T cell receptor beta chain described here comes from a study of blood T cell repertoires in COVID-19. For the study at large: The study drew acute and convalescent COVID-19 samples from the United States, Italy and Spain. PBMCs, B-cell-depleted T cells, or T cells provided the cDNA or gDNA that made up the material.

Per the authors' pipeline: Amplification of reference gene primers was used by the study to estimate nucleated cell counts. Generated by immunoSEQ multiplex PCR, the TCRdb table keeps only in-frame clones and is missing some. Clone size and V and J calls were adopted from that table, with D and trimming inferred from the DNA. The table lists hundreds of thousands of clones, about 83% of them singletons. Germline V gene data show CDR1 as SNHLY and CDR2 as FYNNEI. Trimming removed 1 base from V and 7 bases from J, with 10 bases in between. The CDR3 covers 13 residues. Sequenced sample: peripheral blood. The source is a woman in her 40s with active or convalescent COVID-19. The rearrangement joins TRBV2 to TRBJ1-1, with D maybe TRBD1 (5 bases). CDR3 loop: CASSEGPGYEAFF. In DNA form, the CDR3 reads TGTGCCAGCAGTGAAGGGCCAGGGTATGAAGCTTTCTTT.